The 14 T cell receptor beta chains below were found in one sample sequenced in a study of T-cell reconstitution after alpha-beta-depleted transplantation in children. Preparation of the TCRbeta library used unique molecular identifiers. TCRdb re-called the PCR reads through MiXCR, storing one row per CDR3 protein. The sample shows around 600,000 distinct CDR3 sequences, about 10% of them seen only once. Material: PBMCs from the stem cell graft donor, obtained from the stem cell graft. The receptors were gathered from a human donor who donated a stem cell graft to a child with acute myeloid leukemia.

This clonotype has only a few counts. The rearrangement joins TRBV14 to TRBJ2-3, with D uncertain. CDR1 and CDR2 from the germline V gene are SGHDN and FVKESK. The CDR3 is 15 residues long. Trimming cost V 3 bases and J 0 bases, with 10 bases left between them. CDR3 protein: CASSQRQLSTDTQYF. The CDR3 coding sequence is TGTGCCAGCAGCCAGCGGCAGCTTAGCACAGATACGCAGTATTTT.

The V call is TRBV4-2, the J call TRBJ2-3; 15 bases map to TRBD2. The CDR3 covers 17 residues. V lost 4 bases, J lost 3 bases, and 5 bases stayed unmatched. Germline lookup yields CDR1 LGHNA and CDR2 YNFKEQ. CDR3 protein: CASSPGGLAGGTDTQYF. The CDR3 DNA follows: TGTGCCAGCAGCCCGGGCGGACTAGCGGGGGGGACAGATACGCAGTATTTT.

The CDR3 sequence: CASSPQRTSGRGEQFF. The CDR3 DNA follows: TGTGCCAGCAGCCCCCAGAGGACTAGCGGGAGGGGTGAGCAGTTCTTC. The rearrangement links TRBV3-1 to TRBJ2-1; 15 bases are shared with TRBD2. CDR3 length equals 16 residues. CDR1 is LGHDT, CDR2 YNNKEL, per germline (reference sequence). The V and J ends lost 4 bases and 9 bases, in that order; junction bases with no gene match: 7.

This clonotype has a handful of counts. This chain joins TRBV19 and TRBJ2-7, with TRBD2 identical over 10 bases. Germline V lookup: CDR1 LNHDA, CDR2 SQIVND (reference sequence). The CDR3 sequence is 15 residues long. The J segment lost 2 bases and the V segment lost 4 bases, leaving 5 bases of the junction unmatched. The CDR3 protein is CASSTRTSGPYEQYF. The CDR3 DNA is TGTGCCAGTAGTACGAGGACTAGCGGACCCTACGAGCAGTACTTC. Together with reference TRBV19 and TRBJ2-7, the CDR3 gives the full variable domain: DGGITQSPKYLFRKEGQNVTLSCEQNLNHDAMYWYRQDPGQGLRLIYYSQIVNDFQKGDIAEGYSVSREKKESFPLTVTSAQKNPTAFYLCASSTRTSGPYEQYFGPGTRLTVT.

This clonotype has a count of ten or more. The J gene is TRBJ1-4, the V gene TRBV28; TRBD1 matches 7 bases. The CDR3 consists of 15 residues. J was trimmed by 5 bases and V by 4 bases; bases with no gene match: 7. The germline gives CDR1 MDHEN, CDR2 SYDVKM. For the CDR3, the DNA is TGTGCCAGCAGTTCGACGGGGACAGCGAATGAAAAACTGTTTTTT. The encoded protein is CASSSTGTANEKLFF.

The chain links TRBV20-1 to TRBJ2-7, with 10 positions matching TRBD2. CDR3 size: 13 residues. V lost 6 bases and J lost 3; bases outside the gene matches: 5. CDR1 and CDR2 (germline): DFQATT, SNEGSKA (reference sequence). The CDR3 DNA reads as TGCAGTGCCCCCGGACTAGCGGACTACGAGCAGTACTTC. Translated: CSAPGLADYEQYF.

In its sample, this clonotype was seen a few times. V usage is TRBV7-9 and J usage is TRBJ1-2, with D possibly being TRBD1 (6 bases). The germline V and J ends were trimmed by 5 bases and 4 bases, with 14 bases remaining between them. The CDR3 totals 14 residues. Germline V gene sequence: CDR1 SEHNR, CDR2 FQNEAQ (reference sequence). CDR3 sequence reads: CASSEDSSTYGYTF. CDR3 coding DNA: TGTGCCAGCAGCGAGGACAGCTCCACCTATGGCTACACCTTC.

The rearrangement joins TRBV29-1 to TRBJ2-3; 9 bases align to TRBD2. V trimming: 6 bases; J trimming: 0 bases; junction bases outside the gene matches: 16. CDR3 size: 18 residues. Germline V gives CDR1 SQVTM, CDR2 ANQGSEA. DNA for the CDR3: TGCAGCGTCGAGGGTCCTTTGACTAGCGGAACTAGCACAGATACGCAGTATTTT. Residues: CSVEGPLTSGTSTDTQYF.

This clonotype was seen a handful of times. The rearrangement links TRBV28 to TRBJ1-6, with D unresolved. CDR1 MDHEN and CDR2 SYDVKM come from the germline V gene. Trimming left V 2 bases short and J 14 bases short, with 13 bases between. The CDR3 has 13 amino acids. CDR3 sequence: CASSLPDMGSLHF. Written as DNA, the CDR3 is TGTGCCAGCAGTTTACCCGACATGGGATCCCTCCACTTT.

This clonotype was detected a few times. The genes are TRBV6-5 and TRBJ2-7; D is possibly TRBD1 (6 bases). V lost 2 bases to trimming and J lost 0 bases, with 11 bases between them. From germline, CDR1 is MNHEY and CDR2 SVGAGI. This CDR3 is built from 15 residues. The CDR3, as DNA: TGTGCCAGCAGTTACGGGGACATCGGCTCCTACGAGCAGTACTTC. This encodes CASSYGDIGSYEQYF.

This clonotype was detected a few times. The chain links TRBV28 to TRBJ2-3, with TRBD2 identical over 8 bases. The CDR3 spans 14 residues. The V segment lost 7 bases and the J segment 3 bases; nucleotides outside the gene matches: 6. From germline, CDR1 is MDHEN and CDR2 SYDVKM. CDR3 sequence (DNA): TGTGCCAGCAACGGAGGCGGGAGGACAGATACGCAGTATTTT. Encoded protein: CASNGGGRTDTQYF. Looking up the rest from reference TRBV28 and TRBJ2-3 gives the full variable domain: DVKVTQSSRYLVKRTGEKVFLECVQDMDHENMFWYRQDPGLGLRLIYFSYDVKMKEKGDIPEGYSVSREKKERFSLILESASTNQTSMYLCASNGGGRTDTQYFGPGTRLTVL.

In this sample, this clonotype turned up a few times. The CDR3 is CASSLGTVAEAFF. As DNA, the CDR3 is TGTGCCAGCAGCTTAGGGACAGTAGCTGAAGCTTTCTTT. The gene calls are TRBV5-4 and TRBJ1-1; 7 positions agree with TRBD1. V gave up 2 bases and J gave up 6 bases; unmatched junction bases: 4. The length of the CDR3 is 13 residues. Looked up from germline, CDR1 is SGHNT and CDR2 is YYREEE (reference sequence).

The chain has TRBV7-9 and TRBJ2-5; 8 bases map to TRBD1. Per germline, CDR1 SEHNR and CDR2 FQNEAQ (reference sequence). V lost 6 bases, J lost 1 base, and 7 bases stayed unmatched. CDR3 length: 15 amino acids. Here the CDR3 DNA reads TGTGCCAGCAGTCTACAGGGGGTATCCCAAGAGACCCAGTACTTC. Its translation is CASSLQGVSQETQYF.

This clonotype was seen at least ten times. V and J are TRBV7-9 and TRBJ1-2, with D maybe TRBD1 (5 bases). The V gene lost 3 bases and the J gene lost 2 bases, with 16 bases spanning the gap. CDR1 SEHNR and CDR2 FQNEAQ come from the germline V gene (reference sequence). CDR3 length: 16 residues. The DNA of the CDR3 is TGTGCCAGCAGCTTCGACCCGGCGGGGCAGAACTATGGCTACACCTTC. Translation gives CASSFDPAGQNYGYTF.